This T cell receptor (beta chain) was recorded in a study of T cell repertoires in ileal Crohn's disease. At the level of the study: At surgery, 35% to 40% of patients smoked, with median disease duration approximately 7.3 years. About half received postoperative treatment, roughly twelve with thiopurines and around 20 anti-TNF. The M6 sample came from neoterminal ileum during colonoscopy after surgery.

Study-level results: Compared with CD4 T cells, sorted CD8 cells carried more expanded clones.

The length of the CDR3 is 12 residues. Germline V lookup: CDR1 MNHNS, CDR2 SASEGT. The V gene lost 2 bases and the J gene lost 8 bases, with 9 bases spanning the gap. Documented time point: neoterminal ileum biopsy at postoperative endoscopy, about 6 months after surgery. The assay was immunoSEQ multiplex PCR, and TCRdb's table has in-frame clones only and misses some. The top ten clones hold roughly 11% of a sample with more than 9,500 clones, 75% to 90% of them seen once. As for this clone: Its antigen is as yet unknown.

The sequencing sample was made of ileal tissue. The sequence derives from an adult with Crohn's disease. This chain joins TRBV6-1 and TRBJ1-2, with D hard to call. CDR3 sequence: CASSESGRGYTF. The CDR3 coding sequence is TGTGCCAGCAGTGAATCTGGGAGGGGCTACACCTTC.